Sequencing of this T cell receptor beta chain was carried out in a study of OX40 agonist ivuxolimab in advanced cancers. This clone was seen a single time. Its matching antigen is unknown. The V gene's germline CDR1 is PRHDT and CDR2 FYEKMQ (reference sequence). This CDR3 contains 16 residues. With V trimmed by 2 bases and J by 0 bases, 6 bases remained unmatched. Here immunoSEQ multiplex PCR was the method, and the copy in TCRdb shows in-frame clones only, minus some. Of 60,000 or so clones listed, 94% are singletons. Whole-study findings and limits: With doses of 0.1-3.0 mg/kg, partial responders showed among the lowest clonal expansion.

The chain has TRBV13 and TRBJ1-1; 7 nucleotides align to TRBD1. The sample in question was CD4+ or CD8+ T cells sorted from blood, obtained in a trial of the OX40 agonist ivuxolimab. This sequence was found in an adult with an advanced solid tumor such as melanoma, head and neck, liver or kidney cancer. CDR3 DNA sequence: TGTGCCAGCAGCTTAATGGTCAGGGGGATGAACACTGAAGCTTTCTTT. Protein: CASSLMVRGMNTEAFF.